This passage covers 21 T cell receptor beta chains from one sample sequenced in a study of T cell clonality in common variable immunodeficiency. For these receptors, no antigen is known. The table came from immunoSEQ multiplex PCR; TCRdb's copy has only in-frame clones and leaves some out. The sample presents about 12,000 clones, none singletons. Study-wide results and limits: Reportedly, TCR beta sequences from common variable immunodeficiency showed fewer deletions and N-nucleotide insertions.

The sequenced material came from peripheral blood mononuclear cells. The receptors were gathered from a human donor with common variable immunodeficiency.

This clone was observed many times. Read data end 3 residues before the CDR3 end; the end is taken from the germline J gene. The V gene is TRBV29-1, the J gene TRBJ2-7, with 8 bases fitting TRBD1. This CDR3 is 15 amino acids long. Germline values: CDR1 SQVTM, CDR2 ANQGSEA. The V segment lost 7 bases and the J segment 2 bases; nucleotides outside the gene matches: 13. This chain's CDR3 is CSASSRTGSTYEQYF. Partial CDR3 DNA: TGCAGCGCCAGTTCTAGGACAGGGAGTACCTACGAG.

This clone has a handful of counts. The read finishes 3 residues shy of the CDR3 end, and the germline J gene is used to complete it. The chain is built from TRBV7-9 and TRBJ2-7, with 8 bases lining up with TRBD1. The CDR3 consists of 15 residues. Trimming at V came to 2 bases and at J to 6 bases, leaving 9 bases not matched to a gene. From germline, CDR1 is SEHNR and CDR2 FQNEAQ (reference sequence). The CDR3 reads CASSLPGQGAGEQYF. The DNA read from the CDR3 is TGTGCCAGCAGCTTACCCGGACAGGGTGCCGGCGAG.

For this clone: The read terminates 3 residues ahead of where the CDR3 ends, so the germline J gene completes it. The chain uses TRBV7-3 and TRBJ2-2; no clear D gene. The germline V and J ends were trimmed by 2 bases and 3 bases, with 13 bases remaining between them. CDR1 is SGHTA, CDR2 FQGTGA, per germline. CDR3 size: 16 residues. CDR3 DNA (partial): TGTGCCAGCAGCTTATCCGGAACCCGGGACACCGGGGAG. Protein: CASSLSGTRDTGE. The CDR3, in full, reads CASSLSGTRDTGELFF.

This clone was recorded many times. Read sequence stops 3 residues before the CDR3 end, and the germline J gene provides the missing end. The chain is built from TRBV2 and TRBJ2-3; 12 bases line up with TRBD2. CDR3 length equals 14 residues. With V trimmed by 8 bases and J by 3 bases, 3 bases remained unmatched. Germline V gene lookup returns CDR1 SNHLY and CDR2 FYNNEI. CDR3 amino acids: CASLGLAGTDTQYF. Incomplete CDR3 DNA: TGTGCCAGCCTAGGACTAGCGGGGACAGATACG.

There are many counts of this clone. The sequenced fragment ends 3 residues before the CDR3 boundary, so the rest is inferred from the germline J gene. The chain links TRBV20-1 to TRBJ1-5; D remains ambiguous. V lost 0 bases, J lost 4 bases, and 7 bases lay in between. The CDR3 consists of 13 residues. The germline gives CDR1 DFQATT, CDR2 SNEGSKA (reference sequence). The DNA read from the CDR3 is TGCAGTGCTAGAGATCTCAGTAATCAGCCC. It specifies CSARDLSNQP. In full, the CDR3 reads CSARDLSNQPQHF.

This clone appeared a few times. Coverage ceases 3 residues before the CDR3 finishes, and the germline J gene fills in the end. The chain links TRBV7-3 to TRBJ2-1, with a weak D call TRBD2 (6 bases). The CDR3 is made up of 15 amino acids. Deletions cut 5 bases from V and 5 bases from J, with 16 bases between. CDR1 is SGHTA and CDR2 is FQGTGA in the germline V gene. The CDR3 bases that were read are TGTGCCAGCAGCCCCGGACTACCTAGAAACAATGAG. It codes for CASSPGLPRNNE. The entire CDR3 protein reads CASSPGLPRNNEQFF.

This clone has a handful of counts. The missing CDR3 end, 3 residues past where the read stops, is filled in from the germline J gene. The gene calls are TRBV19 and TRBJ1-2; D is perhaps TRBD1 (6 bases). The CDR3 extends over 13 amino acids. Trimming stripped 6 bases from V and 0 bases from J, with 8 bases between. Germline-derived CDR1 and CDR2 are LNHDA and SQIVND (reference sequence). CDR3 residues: CASRDSANYGYTF. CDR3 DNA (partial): TGTGCCAGTAGGGACAGTGCTAACTATGGC.

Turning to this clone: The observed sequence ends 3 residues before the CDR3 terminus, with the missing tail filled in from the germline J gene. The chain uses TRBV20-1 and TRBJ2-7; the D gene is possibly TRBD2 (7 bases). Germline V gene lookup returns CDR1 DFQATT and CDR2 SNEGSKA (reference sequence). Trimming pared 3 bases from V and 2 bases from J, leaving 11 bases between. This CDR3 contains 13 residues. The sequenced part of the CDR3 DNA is TGCAGTGCTAGTGGGGAGGGGGCCTACGAG. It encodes CSASGEGAYE. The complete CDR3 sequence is CSASGEGAYEQYF.

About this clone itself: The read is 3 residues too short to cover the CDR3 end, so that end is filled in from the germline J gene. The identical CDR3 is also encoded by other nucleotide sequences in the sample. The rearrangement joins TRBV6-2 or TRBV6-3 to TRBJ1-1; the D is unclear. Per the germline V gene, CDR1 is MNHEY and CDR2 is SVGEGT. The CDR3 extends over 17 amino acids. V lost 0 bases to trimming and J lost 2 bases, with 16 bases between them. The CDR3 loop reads CASSYSLRLLPNTEAFF. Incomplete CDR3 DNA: TGTGCCAGCAGTTACTCATTAAGACTGTTACCTAACACTGAA.

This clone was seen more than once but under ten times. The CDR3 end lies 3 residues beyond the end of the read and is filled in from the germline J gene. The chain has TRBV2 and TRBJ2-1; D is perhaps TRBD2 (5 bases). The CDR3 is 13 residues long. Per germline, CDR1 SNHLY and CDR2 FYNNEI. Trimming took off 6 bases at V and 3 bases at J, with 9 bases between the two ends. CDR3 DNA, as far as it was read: TGTGCCAGCAGGAGCGGAGTCTACAATGAG. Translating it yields CASRSGVYNE. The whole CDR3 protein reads CASRSGVYNEQFF.

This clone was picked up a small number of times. This CDR3 is CASSALSRTEAFF. Partial CDR3 DNA: TGTGCCAGCAGTGCTCTCTCGAGGACTGAA. The V call is TRBV6-1, the J call TRBJ1-1; no reliable D call. From the germline J gene comes the end of the CDR3, since the read stops 3 residues before it. Germline lookup yields CDR1 MNHNS and CDR2 SASEGT. This CDR3 contains 13 residues. V lost 4 bases to trimming and J lost 5 bases, with 11 bases between them.

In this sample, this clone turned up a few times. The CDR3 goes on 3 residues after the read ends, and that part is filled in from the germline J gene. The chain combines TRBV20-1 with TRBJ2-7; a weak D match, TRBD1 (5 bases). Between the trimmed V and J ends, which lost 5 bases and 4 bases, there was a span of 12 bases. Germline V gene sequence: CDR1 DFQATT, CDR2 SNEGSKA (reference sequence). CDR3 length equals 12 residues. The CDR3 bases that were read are TGCAGTGCTCAACCCCCAGGGTACGAG. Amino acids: CSAQPPGYE. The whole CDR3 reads CSAQPPGYEQYF.

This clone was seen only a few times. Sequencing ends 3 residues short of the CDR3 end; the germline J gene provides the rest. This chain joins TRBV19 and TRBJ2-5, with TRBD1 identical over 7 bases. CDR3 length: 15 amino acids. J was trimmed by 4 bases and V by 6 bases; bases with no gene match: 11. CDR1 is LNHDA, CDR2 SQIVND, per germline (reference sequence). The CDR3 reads CASRVTGSITETQYF. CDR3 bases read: TGTGCCAGTAGAGTGACAGGGTCTATAACAGAGACC.

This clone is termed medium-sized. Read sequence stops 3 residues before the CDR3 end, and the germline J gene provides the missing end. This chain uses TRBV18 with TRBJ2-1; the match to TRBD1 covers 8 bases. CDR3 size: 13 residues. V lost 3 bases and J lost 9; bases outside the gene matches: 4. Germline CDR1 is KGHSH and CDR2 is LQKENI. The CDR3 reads CASSPDRGSEQFF. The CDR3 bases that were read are TGTGCCAGCTCACCCGACAGGGGCAGTGAG.

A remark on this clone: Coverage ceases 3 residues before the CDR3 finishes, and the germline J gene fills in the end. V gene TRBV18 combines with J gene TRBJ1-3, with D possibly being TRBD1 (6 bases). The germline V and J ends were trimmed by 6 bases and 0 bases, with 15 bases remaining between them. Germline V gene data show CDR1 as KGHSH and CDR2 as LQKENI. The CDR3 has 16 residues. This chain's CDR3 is CASSLGHQSSGNTIYF. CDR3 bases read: TGTGCCAGCTCCCTGGGACACCAGAGCTCTGGAAACACC.

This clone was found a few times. The CDR3 reads CASSRRGGGNEQFF. The DNA read from the CDR3 is TGTGCCAGCAGTCGGCGGGGGGGAGGCAATGAG. This chain connects TRBV6-2 or TRBV6-3 to TRBJ2-1; 9 bases match TRBD2. The read falls 3 residues short of the CDR3 end, and the missing part is taken from the germline J gene. CDR1 and CDR2 (germline): MNHEY, SVGEGT. The CDR3 contains 14 residues. V shed 5 bases and J 6 bases; nucleotides not matched to a gene: 5.

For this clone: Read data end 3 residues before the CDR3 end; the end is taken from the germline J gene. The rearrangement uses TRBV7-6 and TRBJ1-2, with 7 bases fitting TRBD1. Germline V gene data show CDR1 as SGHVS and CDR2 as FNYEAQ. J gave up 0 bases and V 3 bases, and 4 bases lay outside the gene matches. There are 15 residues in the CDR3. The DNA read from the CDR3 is TGTGCCAGCAGCTTGGAACAGGGGCCTAACTATGGC. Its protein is CASSLEQGPNYG. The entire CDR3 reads CASSLEQGPNYGYTF.

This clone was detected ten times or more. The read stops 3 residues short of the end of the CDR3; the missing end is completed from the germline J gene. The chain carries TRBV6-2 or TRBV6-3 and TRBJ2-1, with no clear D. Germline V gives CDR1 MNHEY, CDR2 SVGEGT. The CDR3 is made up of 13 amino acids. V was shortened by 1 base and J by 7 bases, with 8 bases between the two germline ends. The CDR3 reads CASSYFVLNEQFF. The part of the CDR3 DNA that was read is TGTGCCAGCAGTTACTTCGTACTTAATGAG.

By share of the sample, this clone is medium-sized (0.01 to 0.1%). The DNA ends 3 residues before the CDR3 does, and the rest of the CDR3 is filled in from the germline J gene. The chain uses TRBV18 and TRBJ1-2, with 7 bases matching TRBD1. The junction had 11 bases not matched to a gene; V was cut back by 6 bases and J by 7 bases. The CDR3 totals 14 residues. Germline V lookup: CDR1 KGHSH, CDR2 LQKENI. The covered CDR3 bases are TGTGCCAGCTCGCCCGCCGGCACAGGGGCTGGC. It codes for CASSPAGTGAG. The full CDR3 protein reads CASSPAGTGAGYTF.

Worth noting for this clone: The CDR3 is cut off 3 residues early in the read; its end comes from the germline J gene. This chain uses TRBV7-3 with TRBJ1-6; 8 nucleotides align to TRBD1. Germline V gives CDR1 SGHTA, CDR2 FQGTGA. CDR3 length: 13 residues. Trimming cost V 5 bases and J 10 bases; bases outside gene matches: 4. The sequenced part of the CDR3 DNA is TGTGCCAGCAGCCCTGACAGGGGCTCACCC. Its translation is CASSPDRGSP. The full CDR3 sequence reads CASSPDRGSPLHF. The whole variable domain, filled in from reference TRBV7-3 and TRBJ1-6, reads GAGVSQTPSNKVTEKGKYVELRCDPISGHTALYWYRQSLGQGPEFLIYFQGTGAADDSGLPNDRFFAVRPEGSVSTLKIQRTERGDSAVYLCASSPDRGSPLHFGNGTRLTVT.

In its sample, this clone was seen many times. CDR3 in amino acids: CASSPRQGGAGVQPQHF. CDR3 bases read: TGTGCCAGCAGCCCGCGACAGGGAGGGGCAGGGGTGCAGCCC. The chain carries TRBV4-2 and TRBJ1-5; 7 bases line up with TRBD1. The CDR3 goes on 3 residues after the read ends, and that part is filled in from the germline J gene. This CDR3 region has 17 residues. In germline, CDR1 is LGHNA, CDR2 YNFKEQ. V lost 4 bases and J lost 7; bases outside the gene matches: 16.